Listed below are T cell receptor beta chains from one sample, sequenced in a study of circulating CD8 cells and anti-PD-1 response in melanoma. TCRdb re-analysed the reads in MiXCR, keeping a single row per CDR3 protein. The top ten hold 35% to 50% of the sample, which has about 410 distinct CDR3 sequences, about 4.8% seen once. The source material was CD8+ T cells from PBMCs, sampled at baseline or after one month of anti-PD-1 therapy (not recorded which). The source is a human donor with melanoma. CDR3s include the opening cysteine and the closing phenylalanine or tryptophan. A D gene is named only where the DNA matches it firmly. A row's size may be missing; if present it is once, few, many or a size class.

medium-sized 15 TRBJ1-2 TRBV28 TRBD1 CASSLFSGGWYGYTF TGTGCCAGCAGTTTATTCTCAGGGGGATGGTATGGCTACACCTTC
medium-sized 11 TRBJ1-2 TRBV29-1 NA CSVPGARRYTF TGCAGCGTGCCCGGGGCCAGGCGCTACACCTTC
large 13 TRBJ2-7 TRBV19 TRBD1 CASRDRGLYEQYF TGTGCCAGTAGAGACAGGGGGCTCTACGAGCAGTACTTC
once 15 TRBJ2-4 TRBV25-1 TRBD1 CASSDGDREINIQYF TGTGCCAGCAGTGATGGAGACAGGGAGATAAACATCCAGTACTTC
medium-sized 15 TRBJ1-1 TRBV18 NA CASSPPTAMNTEAFF TGTGCCAGCTCACCGCCGACAGCCATGAACACTGAAGCTTTCTTT
NA 19 TRBJ2-3 TRBV2 TRBD2 CASGEAQASGGLHTDTQYF TGTGCCAGCGGTGAAGCTCAAGCTAGCGGGGGGCTCCACACAGATACGCAGTATTTT
large 15 TRBJ2-7 TRBV7-8 NA CASSPHQGPTYEQYF TGTGCCAGCAGCCCCCACCAGGGACCGACCTACGAGCAGTACTTC
medium-sized 17 TRBJ2-2 TRBV5-4 NA CASSLIPGLRYTGELFF TGTGCCAGCAGCTTGATCCCGGGCTTGAGGTACACCGGGGAGCTGTTTTTT
medium-sized 16 TRBJ2-3 TRBV20-1 TRBD2 CSAREGLAGAVYTQYF TGCAGTGCTAGAGAGGGGCTAGCGGGAGCGGTGTATACGCAGTATTTT
medium-sized 16 TRBJ2-1 TRBV29-1 TRBD1 CSVEDTGTGLNNEQFF TGCAGCGTTGAAGATACTGGGACAGGGCTAAACAATGAGCAGTTCTTC
medium-sized 12 TRBJ2-1 TRBV27 NA CASSPHSNEQFF TGTGCCAGCAGTCCCCATTCCAATGAGCAGTTCTTC
large 16 TRBJ2-7 TRBV7-8 TRBD2 CASSPRTSGYPYEQYF TGTGCCAGCAGCCCGCGGACTAGCGGATACCCCTACGAGCAGTACTTC
medium-sized 13 TRBJ1-1 TRBV12-3/TRBV12-4 NA CASASGPGTEAFF TGTGCCAGCGCTTCAGGGCCGGGCACTGAAGCTTTCTTT
large 15 TRBJ2-1 TRBV20-1 TRBD2 CSARETSGSYNEQFF TGCAGTGCTAGAGAGACTAGCGGATCTTACAATGAGCAGTTCTTC
large 15 TRBJ2-5 TRBV14 NA CASSQELALWETQYF TGTGCCAGCAGCCAAGAGCTAGCTCTTTGGGAGACCCAGTACTTC
medium-sized 15 TRBJ2-7 TRBV7-2 NA CASSFNSRGAYEQYF TGTGCCAGCAGCTTTAATAGTCGGGGGGCATACGAGCAGTACTTC
large 13 TRBJ1-2 TRBV29-1 NA CSVEDGQTYGYTF TGCAGCGTTGAGGATGGGCAGACCTATGGCTACACCTTC
large 14 TRBJ1-5 TRBV5-8 NA CASSFLRADQPQHF TGTGCCAGCAGCTTTTTGCGGGCGGATCAGCCCCAGCATTTT
large 15 TRBJ2-2 TRBV7-8 NA CASSLVAPNTGELFF TGTGCCAGCAGCTTAGTGGCACCCAACACCGGGGAGCTGTTTTTT
large 15 TRBJ2-7 TRBV27 NA CASRLDGTSFYEQYF TGTGCCAGCAGGTTGGACGGTACGAGCTTCTACGAGCAGTACTTC
medium-sized 13 TRBJ1-2 TRBV28 NA CAYLEQRTLGYTF TGTGCCTACCTGGAACAGCGGACTTTGGGCTACACCTTC
large 14 TRBJ2-7 TRBV20-1 TRBD1 CSARDTGVGYEQYF TGCAGTGCTAGAGATACAGGGGTTGGATACGAGCAGTACTTC
medium-sized 16 TRBJ2-3 TRBV19 NA CASSIGSTFSADTQYF TGTGCCAGTAGTATAGGATCTACATTTTCGGCAGATACGCAGTATTTT
large 16 TRBJ2-6 TRBV4-1 NA CASSQVQLSGANVLTF TGCGCCAGCAGCCAAGTACAGCTCTCTGGGGCCAACGTCCTGACTTTC
NA 15 TRBJ2-1 TRBV7-2 TRBD1 CASNISGQEGNEQFF TGTGCCAGCAACATTTCGGGACAGGAGGGCAATGAGCAGTTCTTC
large 13 TRBJ2-4 TRBV19 NA CASGDVGGNIQYF TGTGCCAGTGGTGACGTCGGCGGGAACATTCAGTACTTC
large 16 TRBJ2-7 TRBV4-1 TRBD2 CASSQDSTSVSYEQYF TGCGCCAGCAGCCAAGATAGCACTAGCGTCTCCTACGAGCAGTACTTC
few 13 TRBJ2-1 TRBV11-1 TRBD1 CASSSTGNNEQFF TGTGCCAGCAGCTCGACAGGGAACAATGAGCAGTTCTTC
large 16 TRBJ2-3 TRBV27 NA CASSLSERGGADTQYF TGTGCCAGCAGTTTATCAGAAAGGGGCGGGGCAGATACGCAGTATTTT
large 16 TRBJ2-7 TRBV18 TRBD1 CASSPKDRAASYEQYF TGTGCCAGCTCACCGAAGGACAGGGCCGCTTCCTACGAGCAGTACTTC
hyperexpanded 15 TRBJ2-1 TRBV7-2 NA CASSLDGSTYNEQFF TGTGCCAGCAGCTTAGACGGGTCAACCTACAATGAGCAGTTCTTC
medium-sized 14 TRBJ2-7 TRBV20-1 TRBD1 CSAPEPGGWNEQYF TGCAGTGCTCCCGAGCCAGGGGGTTGGAACGAGCAGTACTTC
medium-sized 17 TRBJ2-1 TRBV27 TRBD2 CASSQHPSGGAYNEQFF TGTGCCAGCAGCCAACACCCTAGCGGGGGGGCCTACAATGAGCAGTTCTTC
medium-sized 14 TRBJ1-1 TRBV19 NA CASSPLTVNTEAFF TGTGCCAGTAGTCCCCTGACAGTGAACACTGAAGCTTTCTTT
large 11 TRBJ2-1 TRBV27 NA CASSLMGAVVF TGTGCCAGCAGTTTAATGGGAGCAGTGGTCTTC
large 15 TRBJ2-7 TRBV2 NA CASSFGDPLSYEQYF TGTGCCAGCAGTTTCGGGGATCCCCTCTCCTACGAGCAGTACTTC
large 17 TRBJ2-7 TRBV20-1 NA CSARGLDEGLGLYEQYF TGCAGTGCTAGAGGCCTGGACGAGGGACTGGGCCTCTACGAGCAGTACTTC
medium-sized 15 TRBJ2-5 TRBV6-5 NA CASSYSRNLEETQYF TGTGCCAGCAGTTACTCCAGGAACCTGGAAGAGACCCAGTACTTC
large 14 TRBJ2-1 TRBV19 NA CASSMRGEADEQFF TGTGCCAGTAGTATGCGAGGGGAGGCGGATGAGCAGTTCTTC
large 17 TRBJ1-2 TRBV4-1 NA CASSQEKGPGTLYGYTF TGCGCCAGCAGCCAGGAGAAAGGACCAGGAACCCTCTATGGCTACACCTTC
large 13 TRBJ2-5 TRBV29-1 NA CSVEGQGGETQYF TGCAGCGTTGAAGGGCAGGGAGGCGAGACCCAGTACTTC
large 17 TRBJ2-7 TRBV5-5 NA CASSSIPGNLLSYEQYF TGTGCCAGCAGCTCGATTCCCGGGAACCTACTCTCCTACGAGCAGTACTTC
medium-sized 12 TRBJ2-4 TRBV20-1 NA CSARDMTVIQYF TGCAGTGCTAGAGATATGACAGTAATTCAGTACTTC
large 15 TRBJ2-3 TRBV27 TRBD2 CASAMLADATDTQYF TGTGCCAGCGCGATGCTAGCGGATGCCACAGATACGCAGTATTTT
hyperexpanded 18 TRBJ1-4 TRBV2 NA CASSESHRPLFEHEKLFF TGTGCCAGCAGTGAATCTCACAGGCCCCTATTCGAACATGAAAAACTGTTTTTT
few 12 TRBJ1-1 TRBV30 NA CAWSITITEAFF TGTGCCTGGAGTATTACGATCACTGAAGCTTTCTTT